This TCR beta chain was profiled in a study of blood T cell repertoires in COVID-19. Study-level background: Sites across the United States, Italy and Spain contributed samples from acute and convalescent COVID-19.

TCRdb keeps only in-frame clones here, not all; method: immunoSEQ multiplex PCR. Found here are some 130,000 clones, roughly three quarters of them singletons; the top ten hold around a fifth. Germline V gene data show CDR1 as LGHNA and CDR2 as YNFKEQ. The CDR3 extends over 23 amino acids. The V and J ends lost 0 bases and 3 bases, in that order; junction bases with no gene match: 21. This sequence was found in a man older than 75 with acute or convalescent COVID-19. The V gene is TRBV4-2, the J gene TRBJ2-1; 12 positions agree with TRBD2. Sample: peripheral blood. The CDR3: CASSQELPTSGGVVPASYNEQFF. For the CDR3, the DNA is TGTGCCAGCAGCCAAGAATTGCCGACTAGCGGGGGAGTAGTCCCGGCGAGCTACAATGAGCAGTTCTTC.